This paragraph reports one T cell receptor (beta chain). The CDR3 has 13 amino acids. The V and J ends lost 4 bases and 4 bases, in that order; junction bases with no gene match: 0. Germline-derived CDR1 and CDR2 are MNHEY and SVGAGI. Authors' methods: Amplified reference gene primers provided the basis for estimating nucleated cell counts. Here immunoSEQ multiplex PCR was the method, and the copy in TCRdb shows in-frame clones only, minus some. From that table come the V and J calls and clone size; the DNA was used to work out D and trimming. The sample includes 200,000 to 250,000 clones, 70% to 90% of them seen just once. The data originate from a study of blood T cell repertoires in COVID-19. Overall study: In each case, the material was cDNA or gDNA derived from T cells, B-cell-depleted T cells, or PBMCs.

The sample comprised peripheral blood. The chain carries TRBV6-5 and TRBJ2-5, with TRBD2 matching over 10 bases. The source is a woman between 18 and 30 years old who had recovered from COVID-19. As DNA, the CDR3 is TGTGCCAGCAGTTGGACTAGCGGAGAGACCCAGTACTTC. Translated, it gives CASSWTSGETQYF.